This T cell receptor beta chain was identified in a study of blood T cells in healthy people across ages. As regards this clonotype: Its antigen remains unidentified.

CDR3 length: 15 amino acids. The V end was cut by 2 bases, the J end by 3 bases, with 8 bases between. A second roughly 6 to 11 cycle PCR used barcoded and J-beta primers. From the 5' RACE reads, TCRdb called clonotypes with MiXCR, one entry per CDR3 protein. The top ten hold 15% to 19% of the sample, which has hundreds of thousands of distinct CDR3 sequences, about 30% seen once. Findings of the study overall: Per-million-T-cell TCR beta diversity fell roughly linearly with age.

This chain connects TRBV12-3 or TRBV12-4 to TRBJ1-6, with D tentatively TRBD1 (5 bases). The specimen was blood. This TCR derives from an elderly woman in good health. The CDR3 nucleotides are TGTGCCAGCAGTTTATTTGACAGCTATAATTCACCCCTCCACTTT. Its translation: CASSLFDSYNSPLHF.